This TCR beta chain was observed in a study of shared clonotypes between healthy human individuals. Background on the study: CD4 naive cells filled three plates per donor, CD4 memory three, CD8 naive two and CD8 memory one.

Sequencing was performed with immunoSEQ multiplex PCR; in TCRdb, only in-frame clones are kept and a portion is missing. The sample lists roughly 500,000 clones, more than 95% occurring once. Each donor was a Caucasian adult residing in Nashville, Tennessee. CDR3 size: 14 residues. The ends were cut back, 3 bases at V and 7 bases at J, with 16 bases in the middle. CDR1 is KGHSH, CDR2 LQKENI, per germline. Material: naive CD4+ T cells sorted from blood. This sample's subset: CD45RA+ positively selected. This TCR came from a woman in her twenties or thirties in good health. The chain carries TRBV18 and TRBJ2-7; TRBD1 might be the D (7 bases). As DNA, the CDR3 is TGTGCCAGCTCACCGCGGGACAGAGGACTTGAGCAGTACTTC. This encodes CASSPRDRGLEQYF.